This entry describes one TCR beta chain. V lost 4 bases to trimming and J lost 6 bases, with 6 bases between them. Per the germline V gene, CDR1 is LNHDA and CDR2 is SQIVND (reference sequence). The CDR3 contains 11 residues. The sample belongs to a study of T-cell reconstitution after alpha-beta-depleted transplantation in children. For TCRbeta, the library was prepared with unique molecular identifiers. TCRdb passed the PCR reads through MiXCR, listing each CDR3 protein once. The sample includes hundreds of thousands of distinct CDR3 sequences, 15% to 20% of them seen just once. The source of this sequence is a male patient between 5 and 17 years old who had a stem cell transplant for acute lymphoblastic leukemia, so the T cells may come from the graft donor. This material consisted of PBMCs, mostly from graft donor cells, taken 360 days after TCRalphabeta/CD19-depleted stem cell transplant. The V gene is TRBV19, the J gene TRBJ2-5; D is unresolved. The CDR3 region is CASSTLQTQYF. The CDR3 nucleotides read TGTGCCAGTAGTACCCTCCAGACCCAGTACTTC.